A selection of T cell receptor beta chains follows, all from one sample in a study of T cell clonotyping in hematopoietic cell transplantation. Libraries were prepared by immunoSEQ multiplex PCR; TCRdb keeps only in-frame clonotypes and omits some of them. The table lists roughly 8,400 clones, 93% of them singletons, with 5.7% in the top ten. The sample consisted of PBMCs, taken 100 days after allogeneic stem cell transplant. These receptors were obtained from a male patient in his fifties or sixties who had an allogeneic stem cell transplant from a related donor, so T cells may come from the graft donor. Some clones in this sample may be carry-over from other donors' samples. CDR3s include the opening cysteine and the closing phenylalanine or tryptophan. Fields, in order: CDR3 length, J gene, D gene, clone size, V gene, CDR3 protein, CDR3 DNA. A D gene is named only where the DNA matches it firmly. Expanded clones get a size class; other rows say once, few or many, or leave the size out.

len: 13
j_gene: TRBJ2-7
d_gene: TRBD1
abundance: -
v_gene: TRBV11-3
CDR3aa: CASSSDRGYEQYF
CDR3nt: TGTGCCAGCAGCAGTGACAGGGGCTACGAGCAGTACTTC

len: 18
j_gene: TRBJ1-5
d_gene: TRBD1
abundance: -
v_gene: TRBV19
CDR3aa: CASSLLGGTGGPWQPQHF
CDR3nt: TGTGCCAGTAGTCTGCTCGGCGGGACAGGGGGGCCTTGGCAGCCCCAGCATTTT

len: 15
j_gene: TRBJ1-2
d_gene: -
abundance: -
v_gene: TRBV27
CDR3aa: CASSLSGLANYGYTF
CDR3nt: TGTGCCAGCAGTTTATCGGGCTTAGCTAACTATGGCTACACCTTC

len: 12
j_gene: TRBJ1-1
d_gene: -
abundance: few
v_gene: TRBV11-2
CDR3aa: CANSPLGTEAFF
CDR3nt: TGTGCCAACAGCCCCCTAGGGACTGAAGCTTTCTTT

len: 12
j_gene: TRBJ1-2
d_gene: -
abundance: few
v_gene: TRBV6-5
CDR3aa: CASSYAGAVYTF
CDR3nt: TGTGCCAGCAGTTACGCAGGGGCGGTCTACACCTTC

len: 13
j_gene: TRBJ2-7
d_gene: -
abundance: -
v_gene: TRBV29-1
CDR3aa: CSVVPGQPYEQYF
CDR3nt: TGCAGCGTTGTGCCCGGACAGCCCTACGAGCAGTACTTC

len: 17
j_gene: TRBJ2-1
d_gene: TRBD1
abundance: -
v_gene: TRBV2
CDR3aa: CASSEPRNRGPYNEQFF
CDR3nt: TGTGCCAGCAGTGAACCGAGGAACAGGGGGCCCTACAATGAGCAGTTCTTC

len: 13
j_gene: TRBJ1-5
d_gene: -
abundance: -
v_gene: TRBV6-5
CDR3aa: CASSYSRNQPQHF
CDR3nt: TGTGCCAGCAGTTACTCGAGGAATCAGCCCCAGCATTTT

len: 12
j_gene: TRBJ1-2
d_gene: -
abundance: -
v_gene: TRBV7-2
CDR3aa: CASSLTPAGYTF
CDR3nt: TGTGCCAGCAGCTTAACTCCAGCTGGCTACACCTTC

len: 13
j_gene: TRBJ2-7
d_gene: -
abundance: -
v_gene: TRBV5-6
CDR3aa: CASSGDIFYEQYF
CDR3nt: TGTGCCAGCAGCGGGGACATCTTCTACGAGCAGTACTTC

len: 12
j_gene: TRBJ2-3
d_gene: -
abundance: -
v_gene: TRBV10-2
CDR3aa: CASSGPGDTQYF
CDR3nt: TGCGCCAGCAGCGGACCGGGGGATACGCAGTATTTT

len: 15
j_gene: TRBJ2-7
d_gene: -
abundance: -
v_gene: TRBV4-2
CDR3aa: CASSQPGPPPTEQYF
CDR3nt: TGTGCCAGCAGCCAGCCGGGACCACCGCCGACCGAGCAGTACTTC

len: 16
j_gene: TRBJ1-1
d_gene: -
abundance: once
v_gene: TRBV7-2
CDR3aa: CASSSRGGRGSTEAFF
CDR3nt: TGTGCCAGCAGCTCCCGCGGGGGCCGAGGGAGCACTGAAGCTTTCTTT

len: 15
j_gene: TRBJ2-7
d_gene: TRBD1
abundance: -
v_gene: TRBV5-1
CDR3aa: CASRSGTGSSYEQYF
CDR3nt: TGCGCCAGCAGGTCCGGGACAGGGAGTTCCTACGAGCAGTACTTC

len: 13
j_gene: TRBJ1-1
d_gene: -
abundance: -
v_gene: TRBV7-6
CDR3aa: CASSLERNTEAFF
CDR3nt: TGTGCCAGCAGCTTAGAGAGAAACACTGAAGCTTTCTTT

len: 15
j_gene: TRBJ1-1
d_gene: -
abundance: -
v_gene: TRBV5-1
CDR3aa: CASSLDPQWNTEAFF
CDR3nt: TGCGCCAGCAGCTTGGATCCCCAATGGAACACTGAAGCTTTCTTT

len: 14
j_gene: TRBJ1-2
d_gene: -
abundance: few
v_gene: TRBV2
CDR3aa: CASRDPGDSYGYTF
CDR3nt: TGTGCCAGCAGAGACCCAGGGGATTCCTATGGCTACACCTTC

len: 16
j_gene: TRBJ1-1
d_gene: -
abundance: -
v_gene: TRBV14
CDR3aa: CASSQLMVALNTEAFF
CDR3nt: TGTGCCAGCAGCCAACTTATGGTGGCCTTGAACACTGAAGCTTTCTTT

len: 14
j_gene: TRBJ2-7
d_gene: TRBD1
abundance: -
v_gene: TRBV29-1
CDR3aa: CSVEITGESYEQYF
CDR3nt: TGCAGCGTTGAAATCACAGGGGAATCCTACGAGCAGTACTTC

len: 14
j_gene: TRBJ2-7
d_gene: -
abundance: -
v_gene: TRBV4-3
CDR3aa: CASSPGVGGSEQYF
CDR3nt: TGCGCCAGCAGCCCAGGGGTGGGGGGGAGTGAGCAGTACTTC

len: 12
j_gene: TRBJ1-3
d_gene: -
abundance: -
v_gene: TRBV29-1
CDR3aa: CSAAGPGNTIYF
CDR3nt: TGCAGCGCCGCGGGTCCTGGAAACACCATATATTTT

len: 14
j_gene: TRBJ2-4
d_gene: TRBD1
abundance: -
v_gene: TRBV7-8
CDR3aa: CASTDWTGGNIQYF
CDR3nt: TGTGCCAGCACCGACTGGACAGGGGGGAACATTCAGTACTTC

len: 15
j_gene: TRBJ1-5
d_gene: -
abundance: -
v_gene: TRBV6-5
CDR3aa: CASSSTGGRGQPQHF
CDR3nt: TGTGCCAGCAGTTCCACGGGGGGACGTGGACAGCCCCAGCATTTT

len: 15
j_gene: TRBJ1-4
d_gene: -
abundance: -
v_gene: TRBV6-1
CDR3aa: CASSEASHLDEKLFF
CDR3nt: TGTGCCAGCAGTGAAGCTTCCCATTTAGATGAAAAACTGTTTTTT

len: 11
j_gene: TRBJ1-3
d_gene: -
abundance: -
v_gene: TRBV30
CDR3aa: CAWSRGNTIYF
CDR3nt: TGTGCCTGGAGTCGGGGAAACACCATATATTTT

len: 15
j_gene: TRBJ2-1
d_gene: -
abundance: -
v_gene: TRBV6-5
CDR3aa: CASSYESSSYNEQFF
CDR3nt: TGTGCCAGCAGTTACGAAAGCAGCTCCTACAATGAGCAGTTCTTC

len: 14
j_gene: TRBJ1-4
d_gene: -
abundance: -
v_gene: TRBV4-2
CDR3aa: CASSPDVTNEKLFF
CDR3nt: TGTGCCAGCAGTCCGGACGTAACTAATGAAAAACTGTTTTTT

len: 16
j_gene: TRBJ1-1
d_gene: -
abundance: once
v_gene: TRBV5-6
CDR3aa: CASSFIGKVLNTEAFF
CDR3nt: TGTGCCAGCAGCTTCATCGGGAAGGTTTTGAACACTGAAGCTTTCTTT

len: 14
j_gene: TRBJ2-7
d_gene: -
abundance: -
v_gene: TRBV7-2
CDR3aa: CASSWGDTPYEQYF
CDR3nt: TGTGCCAGCAGCTGGGGGGACACCCCCTACGAGCAGTACTTC

len: 13
j_gene: TRBJ1-2
d_gene: -
abundance: -
v_gene: TRBV28
CDR3aa: CASITDTSYGYTF
CDR3nt: TGTGCCAGCATTACAGACACAAGCTATGGCTACACCTTC

len: 16
j_gene: TRBJ1-4
d_gene: -
abundance: -
v_gene: TRBV9
CDR3aa: CASSVGDLATNEKLFF
CDR3nt: TGTGCCAGCAGCGTAGGGGACCTAGCAACTAATGAAAAACTGTTTTTT

len: 12
j_gene: TRBJ1-4
d_gene: -
abundance: -
v_gene: TRBV4-1
CDR3aa: CASSQAYEKLFF
CDR3nt: TGCGCCAGCAGCCAAGCTTATGAAAAACTGTTTTTT